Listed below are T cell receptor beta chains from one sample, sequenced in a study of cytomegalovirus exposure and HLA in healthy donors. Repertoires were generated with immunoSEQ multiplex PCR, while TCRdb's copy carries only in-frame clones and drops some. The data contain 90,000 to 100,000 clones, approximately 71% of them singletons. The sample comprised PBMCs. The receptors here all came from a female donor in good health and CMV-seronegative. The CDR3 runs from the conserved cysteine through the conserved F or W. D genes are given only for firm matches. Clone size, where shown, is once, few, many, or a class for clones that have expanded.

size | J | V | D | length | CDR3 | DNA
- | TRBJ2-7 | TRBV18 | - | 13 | CASSRGIFYEQYF | TGTGCCAGCTCAAGGGGGATCTTCTACGAGCAGTACTTC
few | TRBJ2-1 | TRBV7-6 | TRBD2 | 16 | CASSLGLAGGGNEQFF | TGTGCCAGCAGCTTGGGACTAGCGGGAGGAGGCAATGAGCAGTTCTTC
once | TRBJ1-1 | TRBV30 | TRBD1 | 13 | CAWSVGRGDEAFF | TGTGCCTGGAGTGTTGGCAGGGGGGACGAAGCTTTCTTT
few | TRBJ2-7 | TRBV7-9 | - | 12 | CASSPMSYEQYF | TGTGCCAGCAGCCCCATGTCCTACGAGCAGTACTTC
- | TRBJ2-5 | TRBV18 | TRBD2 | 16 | CASSRYSSGDQETQYF | TGTGCCAGCTCACGTTACAGTAGCGGGGATCAAGAGACCCAGTACTTC
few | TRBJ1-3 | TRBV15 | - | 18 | CATSREGGAASSGNTIYF | TGTGCCACCAGCAGAGAAGGGGGGGCCGCAAGCTCTGGAAACACCATATATTTT
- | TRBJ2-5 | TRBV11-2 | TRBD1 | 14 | CASSQGQARETQYF | TGTGCCAGCAGCCAAGGACAGGCCCGAGAGACCCAGTACTTC
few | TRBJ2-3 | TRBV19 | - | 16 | CASSMGIQLRVDTQYF | TGTGCCAGTAGTATGGGAATCCAACTCAGGGTAGATACGCAGTATTTT
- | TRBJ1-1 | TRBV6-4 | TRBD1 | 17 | CASRIRDREIMNTEAFF | TGTGCCAGCAGGATACGGGACAGGGAAATCATGAACACTGAAGCTTTCTTT
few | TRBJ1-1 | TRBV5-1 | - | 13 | CATKENMNTEAFF | TGCGCCACAAAAGAAAACATGAACACTGAAGCTTTCTTT
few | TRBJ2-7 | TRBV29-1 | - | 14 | CSVVSWSSGYEQYF | TGCAGCGTTGTCTCTTGGTCTTCAGGGTACGAGCAGTACTTC
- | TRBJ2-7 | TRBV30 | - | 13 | CAWSRGRENEQYF | TGTGCCTGGAGTCGCGGCCGGGAGAACGAGCAGTACTTC
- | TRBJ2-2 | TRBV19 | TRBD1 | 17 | CASSRSGQVGTTGELFF | TGTGCCAGTAGTCGGTCGGGACAGGTTGGGACGACCGGGGAGCTGTTTTTT
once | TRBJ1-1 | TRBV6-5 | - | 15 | CASRYTILEEAEAFF | TGTGCCAGCAGGTATACTATTCTTGAAGAGGCTGAAGCTTTCTTT
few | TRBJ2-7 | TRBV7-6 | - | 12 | CASSPSSYEQYF | TGTGCCAGCAGCCCCAGCTCCTACGAGCAGTACTTC